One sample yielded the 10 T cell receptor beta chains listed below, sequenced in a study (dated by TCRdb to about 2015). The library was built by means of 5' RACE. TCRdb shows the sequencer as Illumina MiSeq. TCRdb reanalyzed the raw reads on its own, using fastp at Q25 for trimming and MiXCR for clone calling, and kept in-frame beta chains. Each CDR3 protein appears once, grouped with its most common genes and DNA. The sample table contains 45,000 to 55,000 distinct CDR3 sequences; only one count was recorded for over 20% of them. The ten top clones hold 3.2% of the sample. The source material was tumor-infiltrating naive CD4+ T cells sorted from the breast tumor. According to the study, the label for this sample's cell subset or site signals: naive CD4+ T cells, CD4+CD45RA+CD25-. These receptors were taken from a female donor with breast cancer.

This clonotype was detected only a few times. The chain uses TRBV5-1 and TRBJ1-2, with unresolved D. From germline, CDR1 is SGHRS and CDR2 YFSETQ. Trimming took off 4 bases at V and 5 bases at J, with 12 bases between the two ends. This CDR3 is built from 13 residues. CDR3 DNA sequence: TGCGCCAGCAGCGTGGACGGATCATATGGCTACACCTTC. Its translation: CASSVDGSYGYTF.

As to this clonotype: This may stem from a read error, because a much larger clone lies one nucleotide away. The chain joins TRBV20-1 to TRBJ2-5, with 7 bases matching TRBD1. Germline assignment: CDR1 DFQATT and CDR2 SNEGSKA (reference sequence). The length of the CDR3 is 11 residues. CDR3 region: CSAQGQEAQYF. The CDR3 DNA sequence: TGCAGTGCACAGGGGCAAGAGGCCCAGTACTTC.

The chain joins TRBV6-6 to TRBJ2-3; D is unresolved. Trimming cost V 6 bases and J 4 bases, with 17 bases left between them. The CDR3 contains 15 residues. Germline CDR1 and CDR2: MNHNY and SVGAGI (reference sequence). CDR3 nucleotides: TGTGCCAGCAGACTGACTCCAGAGGTCCCAGATACGCAGTATTTT. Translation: CASRLTPEVPDTQYF.

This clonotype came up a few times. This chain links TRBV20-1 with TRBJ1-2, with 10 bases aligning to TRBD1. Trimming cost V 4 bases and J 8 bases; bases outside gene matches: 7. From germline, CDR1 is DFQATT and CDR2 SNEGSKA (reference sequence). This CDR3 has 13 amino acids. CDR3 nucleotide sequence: TGCAGTGCTAAAGCCGGGACAGGGGAAGGCTACACCTTC. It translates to CSAKAGTGEGYTF.

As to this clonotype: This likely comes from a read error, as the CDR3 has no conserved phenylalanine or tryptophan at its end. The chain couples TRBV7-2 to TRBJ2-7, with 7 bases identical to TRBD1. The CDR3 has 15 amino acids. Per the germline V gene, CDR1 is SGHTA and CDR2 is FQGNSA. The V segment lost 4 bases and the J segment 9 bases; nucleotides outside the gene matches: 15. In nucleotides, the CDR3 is TGTGCCAGCAGCTCCCCCCGGGACAGAACTACGAGGCAGTACTCC. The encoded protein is CASSSPRDRTTRQYS.

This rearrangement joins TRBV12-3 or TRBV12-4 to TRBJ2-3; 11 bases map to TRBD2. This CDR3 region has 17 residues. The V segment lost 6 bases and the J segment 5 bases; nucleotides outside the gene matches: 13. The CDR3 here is CASSASGRTSGGDTQYF. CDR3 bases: TGTGCCAGCAGCGCTTCCGGACGAACTAGCGGGGGAGATACGCAGTATTTT.

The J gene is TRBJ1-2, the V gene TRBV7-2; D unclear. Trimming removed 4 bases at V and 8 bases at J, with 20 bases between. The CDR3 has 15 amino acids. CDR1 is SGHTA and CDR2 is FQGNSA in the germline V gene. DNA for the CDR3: TGTGCCAGCAGCTCCTACCTCACGGGCAGTGAAGGCTACACCTTC. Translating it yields CASSSYLTGSEGYTF. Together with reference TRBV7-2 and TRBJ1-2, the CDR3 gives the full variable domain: GAGVSQSPSNKVTEKGKDVELRCDPISGHTALYWYRQSLGQGLEFLIYFQGNSAPDKSGLPSDRFSAERTGGSVSTLTIQRTQQEDSAVYLCASSSYLTGSEGYTFGSGTRLTVV.

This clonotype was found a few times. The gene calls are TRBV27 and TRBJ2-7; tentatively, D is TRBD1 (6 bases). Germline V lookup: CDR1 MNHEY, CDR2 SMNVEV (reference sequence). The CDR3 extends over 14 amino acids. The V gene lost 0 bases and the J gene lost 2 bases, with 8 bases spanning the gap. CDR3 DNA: TGTGCCAGCAGTTTATCACAGGGTACCTACGAGCAGTACTTC. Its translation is CASSLSQGTYEQYF.

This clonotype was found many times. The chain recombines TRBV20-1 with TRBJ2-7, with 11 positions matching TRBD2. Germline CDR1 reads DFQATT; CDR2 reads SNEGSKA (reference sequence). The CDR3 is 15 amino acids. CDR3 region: CSLYESSGRSDEQYF. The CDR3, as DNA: TGCAGCCTTTACGAATCTAGCGGGAGGTCGGACGAGCAGTACTTC.

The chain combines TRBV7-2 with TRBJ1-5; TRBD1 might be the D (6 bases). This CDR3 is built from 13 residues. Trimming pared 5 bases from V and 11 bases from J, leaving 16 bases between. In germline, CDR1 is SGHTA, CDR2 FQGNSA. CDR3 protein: CASSRKGGSAQHF. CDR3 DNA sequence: TGTGCCAGCAGCCGCAAAGGGGGATCGGCCCAGCATTTT. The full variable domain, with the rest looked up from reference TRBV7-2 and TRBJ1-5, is GAGVSQSPSNKVTEKGKDVELRCDPISGHTALYWYRQSLGQGLEFLIYFQGNSAPDKSGLPSDRFSAERTGGSVSTLTIQRTQQEDSAVYLCASSRKGGSAQHFGDGTRLSIL.